This T cell receptor (beta chain) was documented in a study of human T cells and chemical hapten exposure. Study-wide context: DPC 0.01% went on the upper back by patch test, with reading at 6 days.

A few counts support this clonotype. What it recognizes is unknown. Study results and caveats: After DPC sensitization, TCRs above 1 in 1000 frequency showed no change.

Using its own MiXCR run on the RACE reads, TCRdb lists one record per CDR3 protein. This table has more than 90,000 distinct CDR3 sequences, about an eighth appearing once. The V gene lost 5 bases and the J gene lost 4 bases, with 15 bases spanning the gap. This CDR3 has 14 residues. CDR1 is MNHNY and CDR2 is SVGAGI in the germline V gene (reference sequence). The time point was: patch test 2, 6 weeks after DPC sensitization. As to treatment: therapeutic diphenylcyclopropenone sensitization with weekly scalp DPC. The drawing of blood occurred before each patch test was applied. Alopecia patients between 18 and 70 years old and suitable for DPC were used as donors.

The sequence was obtained from a woman aged 40 to 50 with alopecia areata. Some clones in this sample may be carry-over from other donors' samples. Sample: whole blood, taken in connection with sensitization to the hapten diphenylcyclopropenone (DPC). The chain employs TRBV6-6 and TRBJ2-7; D ambiguous. The CDR3 DNA follows: TGTGCCAGCAGTCAGGATCTGACCCTTTACGAGCAGTACTTC. This gives the protein CASSQDLTLYEQYF.